This passage covers 28 T cell receptor beta chains from one sample sequenced in a study of spatial heterogeneity in lung cancer. Described time point: sample taken at primary tumor resection. TCRdb fed the 5' RACE reads into MiXCR, producing one record per CDR3 protein. The table has more than 60,000 distinct CDR3 sequences, approximately 8.1% seen once. The sample consisted of PBMCs, taken at surgery. The receptors were sampled from a male donor with early-stage non-small cell lung cancer.

The CDR3, as DNA: TGTGCCAGCAGCCCCGGACCGGGGGGTGGCTACACCTTC. The encoded protein is CASSPGPGGGYTF. This sequence joins TRBV11-1 and TRBJ1-2, with a weak D call TRBD1 (5 bases). The CDR3 runs 13 residues. Trimming removed 5 bases at V and 7 bases at J, with 14 bases between. Germline CDR1 reads SGHAT; CDR2 reads FQDESV (reference sequence).

This clonotype has more than one count but fewer than ten. This chain connects TRBV27 to TRBJ2-1; 7 nucleotides match TRBD1. The V gene end was trimmed by 3 bases and the J gene end by 6 bases; junction bases not matched to a gene: 8. The CDR3 spans 15 residues. Germline V CDR1 and CDR2: MNHEY, SMNVEV (reference sequence). Here the CDR3 DNA reads TGTGCCAGCAGTTTCGACAGGGAATATGTCAATGAGCAGTTCTTC. Translation: CASSFDREYVNEQFF.

This clonotype has only a few counts. CDR3 amino acids: CASSRRTSGRYEQFF. CDR3 coding DNA: TGTGCCAGCAGCCGCCGGACTAGCGGGAGGTATGAGCAGTTCTTC. The chain links TRBV7-2 to TRBJ2-1, with 14 bases identical to TRBD2. This CDR3 is 15 amino acids long. CDR1 is SGHTA and CDR2 is FQGNSA in the germline V gene. V trimming: 5 bases; J trimming: 8 bases; junction bases outside the gene matches: 5.

This clonotype was observed at least ten times. The rearrangement uses TRBV20-1 and TRBJ2-7; no reliable D call. Germline-derived CDR1 and CDR2 are DFQATT and SNEGSKA (reference sequence). V dropped 0 bases and J dropped 3 bases, with 9 bases sitting between them. This CDR3 contains 13 residues. The CDR3 coding sequence is TGCAGTGCTAGAGATGCTTCCCTCTACGAGCAGTACTTC. This translates into CSARDASLYEQYF.

This chain links TRBV11-2 with TRBJ2-7; the match to TRBD1 covers 7 bases. V lost 4 bases, J lost 1 base, and 4 bases stayed unmatched. The CDR3 totals 14 residues. The V gene's germline CDR1 is SGHAT and CDR2 FQNNGV. Here the CDR3 DNA reads TGTGCCAGCAGCTCGGGGACAGCTTCCTACGAGCAGTACTTC. Translation gives CASSSGTASYEQYF.

This clonotype was counted at least ten times. V and J are TRBV6-6 and TRBJ2-7; no definite D call. Trimming left V 5 bases short and J 3 bases short, with 8 bases between. The CDR3 sequence is 12 residues long. The germline gives CDR1 MNHNY, CDR2 SVGAGI (reference sequence). DNA of the CDR3: TGTGCCAGCAGTCGAGATGTCTACGAGCAGTACTTC. Protein sequence: CASSRDVYEQYF.

The genes are TRBV19 and TRBJ2-3; 9 bases fit TRBD1. This CDR3 has 14 amino acids. Germline CDR1 reads LNHDA; CDR2 reads SQIVND (reference sequence). V lost 9 bases, J lost 2 bases, and 6 bases stayed unmatched. CDR3 sequence reads: CASTRDRVTDTQYF. CDR3 DNA: TGTGCCAGCACCCGGGACAGGGTCACAGATACGCAGTATTTT.

The chain has TRBV7-2 and TRBJ1-5; D is unclear. The CDR3 is 14 amino acids. The V and J ends lost 5 bases and 4 bases respectively, with 12 bases between them. Germline CDR1 reads SGHTA; CDR2 reads FQGNSA. This chain's CDR3 is CASSQAGGNQPQHF. The DNA for the CDR3 is TGTGCCAGCAGCCAGGCGGGAGGGAATCAGCCCCAGCATTTT.

In this sample, this clonotype turned up a few times. This chain links TRBV6-2 or TRBV6-3 with TRBJ1-2; D gene uncertain. V lost 1 base, J lost 2 bases, and 11 bases lay in between. The germline gives CDR1 MNHEY, CDR2 SVGEGT. The CDR3 sequence is 15 residues long. The chain's CDR3 is CASSYFGRANYGYTF. The CDR3 bases are TGTGCCAGCAGTTACTTTGGCCGAGCGAACTATGGCTACACCTTC.

Ten or more counts support this clonotype. The chain has TRBV9 and TRBJ1-4; tentatively, D is TRBD1 (5 bases). The V end was cut by 0 bases, the J end by 7 bases, with 16 bases between. This CDR3 contains 16 residues. Looked up from germline, CDR1 is SGDLS and CDR2 is YYNGEE. The CDR3 DNA reads as TGTGCCAGCAGCGTAGGTCTGACCGTTGGGACTGAAAAACTGTTTTTT. Protein: CASSVGLTVGTEKLFF.

The sample holds many counts of this clonotype. The V call is TRBV3-1, the J call TRBJ2-3, with a weak D call TRBD2 (6 bases). The length of the CDR3 is 14 residues. Germline CDR1 is LGHDT and CDR2 is YNNKEL (reference sequence). Deletions cut 3 bases from V and 8 bases from J, with 15 bases between. CDR3 loop: CASSQASVSGTQYF. The CDR3 nucleotides read TGTGCCAGCAGCCAGGCTAGCGTCAGTGGTACGCAGTATTTT.

This clonotype has at least ten counts. The chain recombines TRBV29-1 with TRBJ1-1; 7 bases agree with TRBD1. This CDR3 comprises 15 residues. Per germline, CDR1 SQVTM and CDR2 ANQGSEA. V shed 4 bases, J shed 1 base, and the junction held 9 bases outside the gene matches. Here the CDR3 reads CSVAPTGARNTEAFF. CDR3 nucleotide sequence: TGCAGCGTTGCTCCAACAGGGGCGAGGAACACTGAAGCTTTCTTT.

The table lists this clonotype with many counts. This chain joins TRBV12-3 or TRBV12-4 and TRBJ1-5; D remains ambiguous. This CDR3 is 14 amino acids long. V was cut by 3 bases and J by 14 bases, with 20 bases left in between. In nucleotides, the CDR3 is TGTGCCAGCAGTTTGGTACTTGAGTTCGCGCTGGAGCATTTT. Translating it yields CASSLVLEFALEHF.

This clonotype was seen at least ten times. This chain connects TRBV27 to TRBJ2-7; D is perhaps TRBD2 (6 bases). CDR1 and CDR2 from the germline V gene are MNHEY and SMNVEV (reference sequence). V lost 6 bases, J lost 5 bases, and 20 bases lay in between. The CDR3 loop spans 15 amino acids. The CDR3 DNA reads TGTGCCAGCAGCCCCCAGTGGGGGGTAGGACACGAGCAGTACTTC. It translates to CASSPQWGVGHEQYF.

A few counts support this clonotype. The rearrangement links TRBV6-5 to TRBJ2-3; the match to TRBD2 covers 10 bases. The CDR3 loop spans 15 amino acids. Germline V gene lookup returns CDR1 MNHEY and CDR2 SVGAGI. V lost 2 bases and J lost 4; bases outside the gene matches: 3. The chain's CDR3 is CASSYPSGRADTQYF. DNA of the CDR3: TGTGCCAGCAGTTACCCAAGCGGGAGGGCAGATACGCAGTATTTT.

This clonotype was counted many times. The V call is TRBV7-9, the J call TRBJ2-1; D remains ambiguous. Germline lookup yields CDR1 SEHNR and CDR2 FQNEAQ (reference sequence). The CDR3 spans 12 residues. With 0 bases removed from V and 8 bases from J, the gap between germline ends came to 5 bases. The CDR3 bases are TGTGCCAGCAGCTTAGCGCCCGATGAGCAGTTCTTC. It encodes CASSLAPDEQFF.

The CDR3 nucleotides read TGCAGTGCTAGTCAGGGCACCAATCAGCCCCAGCATTTT. This codes for CSASQGTNQPQHF. The V gene is TRBV20-1, the J gene TRBJ1-5; D may be TRBD1 (5 bases). V was clipped by 3 bases and J by 3 bases, with 9 bases between them. The CDR3 sequence is 13 residues long. The V gene's germline CDR1 is DFQATT and CDR2 SNEGSKA (reference sequence).

The gene calls are TRBV3-1 and TRBJ2-5, with a tentative D call TRBD2 (5 bases). CDR3 size: 15 residues. Germline assignment: CDR1 LGHDT and CDR2 YNNKEL (reference sequence). V lost 3 bases and J 3 bases, leaving 14 bases between the germline ends. This chain's CDR3 is CASSHPEAPKETQYF. The CDR3 bases are TGTGCCAGCAGCCATCCGGAGGCACCCAAAGAGACCCAGTACTTC.

This clonotype was counted ten times or more. The chain joins TRBV6-2 or TRBV6-3 to TRBJ1-1; 8 bases match TRBD1. J was trimmed by 3 bases and V by 4 bases; bases with no gene match: 7. Per the germline V gene, CDR1 is MNHEY and CDR2 is SVGEGT. CDR3 length: 15 amino acids. CDR3 DNA: TGTGCCAGCAGTTTCACGGACAGGGTATACACTGAAGCTTTCTTT. Its protein is CASSFTDRVYTEAFF.

This clonotype has a count of ten or more. V is TRBV28 and J is TRBJ2-7, with 8 bases that match TRBD2. The length of the CDR3 is 17 residues. Germline V gene data show CDR1 as MDHEN and CDR2 as SYDVKM. V was pared by 4 bases and J by 0 bases, with 11 bases of the junction left unmatched. In DNA, the CDR3 is TGTGCCAGCAGTTCCCCGGGGGGGGCAAGGAGCTCCTACGAGCAGTACTTC. Encoded protein: CASSSPGGARSSYEQYF.

This clonotype has a count of ten or more. The chain joins TRBV20-1 to TRBJ2-3; D unclear. This CDR3 has 16 residues. Looked up from germline, CDR1 is DFQATT and CDR2 is SNEGSKA (reference sequence). The ends were cut back, 0 bases at V and 0 bases at J, with 13 bases in the middle. The CDR3 DNA reads TGCAGTGCTAGAGAATTAGGCGGCCCGAGCACAGATACGCAGTATTTT. Translation gives CSARELGGPSTDTQYF.

The chain links TRBV4-3 to TRBJ2-5; D not resolved. CDR3 length: 17 amino acids. CDR1 is LGHNA, CDR2 YSLEER, per germline. Trimming pared 0 bases from V and 2 bases from J, leaving 16 bases between. The CDR3 loop reads CASSQEVVVSLQETQYF. The CDR3 DNA reads TGCGCCAGCAGCCAAGAAGTAGTTGTCAGCCTGCAAGAGACCCAGTACTTC.

This clonotype came up many times. CDR3 sequence reads: CSARGGDQETQYF. Here the CDR3 DNA reads TGCAGTGCTAGAGGCGGGGATCAAGAGACCCAGTACTTC. V and J are TRBV20-1 and TRBJ2-5; weak D call: TRBD2 (6 bases). Per germline, CDR1 DFQATT and CDR2 SNEGSKA (reference sequence). V gave up 1 base and J gave up 2 bases, with 8 bases separating them. This CDR3 is 13 amino acids long.

This clonotype was picked up many times. A read error may account for a junction end that differs from germline. J is TRBJ2-5 and V is TRBV24-1, with a weak D call TRBD2 (6 bases). CDR1 is KGHDR, CDR2 SFDVKD, per germline. This CDR3 is 13 amino acids long. The CDR3 sequence is CATGDGTAMTQYF. The CDR3 nucleotides read TGTGCCACCGGTGACGGGACTGCTATGACCCAGTACTTC.

This clonotype was seen ten or more times. This rearrangement joins TRBV5-5 to TRBJ2-2; D not resolved. The V end was cut by 0 bases, the J end by 7 bases, with 7 bases between. The CDR3 extends over 13 amino acids. Germline V CDR1 and CDR2: SGHKS, YYEKEE (reference sequence). The chain's CDR3 is CASSLVEYGELFF. CDR3 sequence (DNA): TGTGCCAGCAGCTTGGTAGAGTACGGGGAGCTGTTTTTT.

This clonotype came up many times. The rearrangement uses TRBV9 and TRBJ1-2; D is uncertain. Trimming stripped 0 bases from V and 4 bases from J, with 10 bases between. Germline V lookup: CDR1 SGDLS, CDR2 YYNGEE. The CDR3 has 14 amino acids. The CDR3: CASSVEGSSYGYTF. CDR3 coding DNA: TGTGCCAGCAGCGTAGAGGGCAGTTCCTATGGCTACACCTTC.

This clonotype was detected only a few times. This chain joins TRBV6-6 and TRBJ2-5; D remains unclear. V shed 5 bases and J shed 9 bases, with 13 bases lying between them. The germline gives CDR1 MNHNY, CDR2 SVGAGI (reference sequence). This CDR3 spans 12 amino acids. CDR3 region: CASSPPRKPQYF. The CDR3 DNA sequence: TGTGCCAGCAGTCCACCCCGTAAGCCCCAGTACTTC.

This clonotype has a count of ten or more. This rearrangement joins TRBV12-3 or TRBV12-4 to TRBJ2-1; D not certain. There are 13 residues in the CDR3. Trimming cost V 0 bases and J 8 bases, with 8 bases left between them. The CDR3 bases are TGTGCCAGCAGTTTAGCCTGGGGTCATGAGCAGTTCTTC. It yields the protein CASSLAWGHEQFF.